The entry below describes one TCR beta chain. The antigen is unknown. This PCR relied on a set of 60 Vbeta primers and 13 Jbeta primers. Data came from immunoSEQ multiplex PCR; TCRdb stores just in-frame clones and leaves some out. The sample data list around 130,000 clones. This entry belongs to a study of cytomegalovirus exposure and HLA in healthy donors. Study-wide points: The study dropped some indistinguishable V segments, TRBV6-2 and TRBV6-3 among them.

The CDR3 is made up of 15 amino acids. Germline CDR1 and CDR2: ENHRY and SYGVKD. J lost 7 bases, V lost 0 bases, and 4 bases had no gene match. This rearrangement joins TRBV10-3 to TRBJ2-1, with TRBD2 identical over 9 bases. The sample consisted of PBMCs. This clonotype was obtained from a woman aged 55 to 70 in good health and CMV-seronegative. Here the CDR3 DNA reads TGTGCCATCAGTGAGTCGGCGGGAGGGAAGAATGAGCAGTTCTTC. Translated, it gives CAISESAGGKNEQFF.